The 6 T cell receptor beta chains given below trace back to one sample, sequenced in a study of blood T cell repertoires in COVID-19. Generated by immunoSEQ multiplex PCR, the TCRdb table keeps only in-frame clones and is missing some. The data contain fewer than 200,000 clones, 74% of them seen just once; the ten biggest clones take up about 3%. Sequenced sample: peripheral blood. The origin of the receptors is a woman over 75 with acute or convalescent COVID-19.

The rearrangement links TRBV2 to TRBJ2-4, with 9 bases matching TRBD1. Losses at the gene ends were 4 bases for V and 7 bases for J; bases not matched to a gene: 5. CDR1 SNHLY and CDR2 FYNNEI come from the germline V gene. CDR3 length: 14 amino acids. The chain's CDR3 is CASSVSQGANIQYF. The CDR3 DNA reads as TGTGCCAGCAGTGTTTCACAGGGGGCCAACATTCAGTACTTC.

This clone occurred a few times. CDR3 DNA sequence: TGTGCCAGCAGTGAATCCCCGTCGACCGACTTAGGCGAGCAGTACTTC. Its protein product is CASSESPSTDLGEQYF. V usage is TRBV25-1 and J usage is TRBJ2-7; no clear D gene. V dropped 1 base and J dropped 6 bases, with 19 bases sitting between them. This CDR3 comprises 16 residues. Per germline, CDR1 MGHDK and CDR2 SYGVNS.

This clone was seen a few times. CDR3 in DNA: TGTGCCAGCAGCTTGGCTAGCGGGAGTATGGTTGATGAGCAGTTCTTC. It encodes CASSLASGSMVDEQFF. The chain carries TRBV11-3 and TRBJ2-1; 10 nucleotides align to TRBD2. Germline lookup yields CDR1 SGHNT and CDR2 YENEEA. CDR3 length: 16 residues. With V trimmed by 3 bases and J by 8 bases, 10 bases remained unmatched.

This chain uses TRBV4-2 with TRBJ2-1; no clear D. Germline V lookup: CDR1 LGHNA, CDR2 YNFKEQ. V was trimmed by 1 base and J by 9 bases, leaving 13 bases between them. The CDR3 contains 14 residues. This chain's CDR3 is CASSQGGGLGEQFF. As DNA, the CDR3 is TGTGCCAGCAGCCAAGGAGGTGGCCTAGGTGAGCAGTTCTTC.

The chain is built from TRBV24-1 and TRBJ1-1; the match to TRBD1 covers 7 bases. Germline CDR1 KGHDR, CDR2 SFDVKD. There are 13 residues in the CDR3. Trimming cost V 3 bases and J 10 bases; bases outside gene matches: 7. CDR3 sequence: CATSDTGELGAFF. CDR3 nucleotides: TGTGCCACCAGTGATACAGGGGAACTAGGAGCTTTCTTT.

V is TRBV4-1 and J is TRBJ2-4; a possible D gene is TRBD2 (6 bases). The CDR3 has 15 amino acids. CDR1 and CDR2 from the germline V gene are MGHRA and YSYEKL. V was cut by 1 base and J by 9 bases, with 16 bases left in between. CDR3 protein: CASSQVGGAASIQYF. CDR3 in DNA: TGCGCCAGCAGCCAAGTCGGCGGGGCGGCGAGCATTCAGTACTTC.